Each of the 9 T cell receptor beta chains below was sequenced from the same sample in a study of blood T cells in healthy people across ages. Using a J-beta primer mix together with a sample-barcoded 5' primer, a second PCR was run for roughly 6 to 12 cycles. Each CDR3 protein gets one entry after TCRdb re-called the 5' RACE reads with MiXCR. The top ten hold 7.7% of the sample, which has around 1,700,000 distinct CDR3 sequences, roughly 27% seen once. Sequencing was performed on blood. Receptors were obtained from a woman younger than 45 in good health.

The chain recombines TRBV10-3 with TRBJ2-1; D call uncertain. The CDR3 sequence is 15 residues long. V shed 4 bases and J shed 2 bases, with 12 bases lying between them. In germline, CDR1 is ENHRY, CDR2 SYGVKD. The CDR3 protein is CAISVRRTPYNEQFF. DNA of the CDR3: TGTGCCATCAGTGTTCGTCGAACCCCCTACAATGAGCAGTTCTTC.

This clonotype has only a few counts. The rearrangement links TRBV6-2 or TRBV6-3 to TRBJ2-7; TRBD1 is a possible D gene (5 bases). V dropped 4 bases and J dropped 3 bases, with 19 bases sitting between them. The CDR3 spans 16 residues. Germline values: CDR1 MNHEY, CDR2 SVGEGT. CDR3 sequence reads: CASSWGPLDSHYEQYF. Here the CDR3 DNA reads TGTGCCAGCAGTTGGGGCCCGTTAGACAGTCACTACGAGCAGTACTTC.

This clonotype came up a few times. J is TRBJ2-5 and V is TRBV12-3 or TRBV12-4, with TRBD2 as a possible D gene (6 bases). The germline V and J ends were trimmed by 6 bases and 5 bases, with 10 bases remaining between them. The CDR3 loop spans 12 amino acids. The CDR3 DNA is TGTGCCAGCAGACTAGCCCTGGAGACCCAGTACTTC. As protein: CASRLALETQYF.

In its sample, this clonotype was seen many times. CDR3 residues: CAIRTSGSYNEQFF. CDR3 sequence (DNA): TGTGCCATAAGAACTAGCGGGAGTTACAATGAGCAGTTCTTC. V usage is TRBV10-3 and J usage is TRBJ2-1, with 11 positions matching TRBD2. Trimming removed 9 bases from V and 4 bases from J; junction bases left unmatched: 5. The CDR3 runs 14 residues. Per the germline V gene, CDR1 is ENHRY and CDR2 is SYGVKD.

Only a few counts were recorded for this clonotype. The V and J genes are TRBV4-1 and TRBJ2-1; the match to TRBD1 covers 11 bases. The J segment lost 7 bases and the V segment lost 1 base, leaving 6 bases of the junction unmatched. Germline CDR1 and CDR2: MGHRA and YSYEKL. The CDR3 totals 16 residues. The CDR3 DNA follows: TGCGCCAGCAGCCAAGGCAGGACAGGGGGCTGGAATGAGCAGTTCTTC. Translation gives CASSQGRTGGWNEQFF.

To note about this clonotype: This may be a read error: a much more frequent sequence differs by one nucleotide. V gene TRBV4-1 combines with J gene TRBJ2-7; TRBD1 matches 11 bases. This CDR3 has 17 residues. J lost 3 bases, V lost 0 bases, and 7 bases had no gene match. Germline CDR1 is MGHRA and CDR2 is YSYEKL. This chain's CDR3 is CASSQERGQGGDYEQYF. The CDR3 DNA follows: TGCGCCAGCAGCCAAGAGCGGGGACAGGGGGGCGACTACGAGCAGTACTTC.

A few counts support this clonotype. The chain's CDR3 is CSAHDRGGSQPQHF. The CDR3 DNA reads TGCAGTGCTCATGACAGGGGAGGGAGTCAGCCCCAGCATTTT. This chain joins TRBV20-1 and TRBJ1-5; 8 positions agree with TRBD1. After removal of 5 bases from V and 6 bases from J, the junction contained 9 bases not matched to a gene. The CDR3 length is 14 residues. Germline-derived CDR1 and CDR2 are DFQATT and SNEGSKA (reference sequence).

This clonotype came up many times. The rearrangement joins TRBV12-3 or TRBV12-4 to TRBJ1-2; D is unclear. The V end was cut by 3 bases, the J end by 11 bases, with 10 bases between. This CDR3 comprises 11 residues. CDR3 amino acids: CASSFGAQYTF. In DNA form, the CDR3 reads TGTGCCAGCAGTTTTGGTGCTCAGTACACCTTC.

This sequence joins TRBV6-5 and TRBJ2-7, with D perhaps matching TRBD1 (6 bases). CDR3 length equals 13 residues. V was pared by 3 bases and J by 3 bases, with 9 bases between. Germline CDR1 reads MNHEY; CDR2 reads SVGAGI. This CDR3 reads CASSYAGDYEQYF. The CDR3 DNA reads as TGTGCCAGCAGTTATGCAGGGGACTACGAGCAGTACTTC.